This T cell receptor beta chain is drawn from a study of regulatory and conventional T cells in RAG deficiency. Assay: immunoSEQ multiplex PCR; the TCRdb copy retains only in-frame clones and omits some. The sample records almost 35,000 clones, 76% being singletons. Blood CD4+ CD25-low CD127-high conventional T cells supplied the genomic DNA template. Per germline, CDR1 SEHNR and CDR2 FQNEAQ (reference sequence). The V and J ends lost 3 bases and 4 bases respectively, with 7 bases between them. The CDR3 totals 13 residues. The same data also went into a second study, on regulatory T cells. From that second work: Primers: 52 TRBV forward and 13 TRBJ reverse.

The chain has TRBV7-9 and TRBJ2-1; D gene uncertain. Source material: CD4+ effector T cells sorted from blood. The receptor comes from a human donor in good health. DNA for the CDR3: TGTGCCAGCAGCTTGGTTGTTTACAATGAGCAGTTCTTC. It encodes CASSLVVYNEQFF.